Each of the 13 T cell receptor beta chains below was sequenced from the same sample in a study of T cell responses to AZD1222 COVID-19 vaccine. Sequenced by immunoSEQ multiplex PCR; TCRdb stores in-frame clones only, minus some. The table shows 75,000 to 85,000 clones, with about 88% occurring only once. Sequencing was performed on peripheral blood, taken on day 0 of AZD1222 vaccination. These receptors were taken from an adult in good health.

The rearrangement links TRBV30 to TRBJ1-1; 12 nucleotides align to TRBD1. The CDR3 has 17 amino acids. With V trimmed by 4 bases and J by 5 bases, 14 bases remained unmatched. Germline loops: CDR1 GTSNPN, CDR2 SVGIG (reference sequence). The CDR3 nucleotides read TGTGCCTGGAAAAAACCGGGACAGGGGGCAGGGTGGACTGAAGCTTTCTTT. Its protein is CAWKKPGQGAGWTEAFF.

The chain uses TRBV6-6 and TRBJ1-2; TRBD1 matches 9 bases. Germline CDR1 reads MNHNY; CDR2 reads SVGAGI (reference sequence). V was clipped by 6 bases and J by 8 bases; unmatched bases: 13. The CDR3 extends over 15 amino acids. This CDR3 is CASRTPTGGVWGYTF. In DNA, the CDR3 is TGTGCCAGCAGAACCCCGACAGGGGGGGTCTGGGGCTACACCTTC.

The chain recombines TRBV5-1 with TRBJ2-3, with 10 bases that match TRBD1. CDR1 is SGHRS, CDR2 YFSETQ, per germline. The J segment lost 0 bases and the V segment lost 0 bases, leaving 1 base of the junction unmatched. The CDR3 loop spans 16 amino acids. CDR3 protein: CASSLGDRGSTDTQYF. DNA for the CDR3: TGCGCCAGCAGCTTGGGGGACAGGGGTAGCACAGATACGCAGTATTTT. Full variable domain (outside the CDR3, taken from reference TRBV5-1 and TRBJ2-3): KAGVTQTPRYLIKTRGQQVTLSCSPISGHRSVSWYQQTPGQGLQFLFEYFSETQRNKGNFPGRFSGRQFSNSRSEMNVSTLELGDSALYLCASSLGDRGSTDTQYFGPGTRLTVL.

The V and J genes are TRBV7-3 and TRBJ2-7, with D perhaps TRBD2 (6 bases). The CDR3 has 14 residues. Trimming removed 3 bases from V and 5 bases from J, with 14 bases in between. CDR1 and CDR2 (germline): SGHTA, FQGTGA. The CDR3 loop reads CASSFRDWANEQYF. As DNA, the CDR3 is TGTGCCAGCAGCTTTCGGGACTGGGCCAACGAGCAGTACTTC.

The chain links TRBV14 to TRBJ1-2; a weak D match, TRBD1 (6 bases). CDR1 and CDR2 from the germline V gene are SGHDN and FVKESK. This CDR3 spans 13 amino acids. V lost 4 bases and J 8 bases, leaving 14 bases between the germline ends. This CDR3 reads CASSLPGTSGYTF. CDR3 coding DNA: TGTGCCAGCAGCCTTCCCGGGACAAGCGGCTACACCTTC.

This clone was picked up one time. The CDR3 loop reads CASSPDTSGLLTGELFF. CDR3 nucleotides: TGTGCCAGCAGCCCAGATACTAGCGGCTTACTCACCGGGGAGCTGTTTTTT. This sequence joins TRBV11-3 and TRBJ2-2; 8 bases map to TRBD2. Germline-derived CDR1 and CDR2 are SGHNT and YENEEA. The junction had 12 bases not matched to a gene; V was cut back by 5 bases and J by 4 bases. CDR3 size: 17 residues. The complete variable domain, with remaining parts taken from reference TRBV11-3 and TRBJ2-2, reads EAGVVQSPRYKIIEKKQPVAFWCNPISGHNTLYWYLQNLGQGPELLIRYENEEAVDDSQLPKDRFSAERLKGVDSTLKIQPAELGDSAVYLCASSPDTSGLLTGELFFGEGSRLTVL.

The chain carries TRBV2 and TRBJ1-4, with D hard to call. The CDR3 totals 13 residues. V was shortened by 6 bases and J by 8 bases, with 13 bases between the two germline ends. The germline V gene encodes CDR1 SNHLY and CDR2 FYNNEI. Written as DNA, the CDR3 is TGTGCCAGCAGGCCAGACATGCAGGAAAAACTGTTTTTT. This translates into CASRPDMQEKLFF.

The chain carries TRBV18 and TRBJ1-3, with D unclear. Trimming removed 5 bases at V and 4 bases at J, with 6 bases between. There are 12 residues in the CDR3. Germline V lookup: CDR1 KGHSH, CDR2 LQKENI. In nucleotides, the CDR3 is TGTGCCAGCTCAGAACGAGGAAACACCATATATTTT. This gives the protein CASSERGNTIYF.

This chain connects TRBV11-1 to TRBJ2-1, with 9 positions matching TRBD2. CDR1 is SGHAT, CDR2 FQDESV, per germline (reference sequence). This CDR3 is 16 amino acids long. The trim removed 3 bases at V and 0 bases at J, leaving 3 bases unmatched. This CDR3 reads CASSFQAGGSYNEQFF. Here the CDR3 DNA reads TGTGCCAGCAGCTTTCAAGCGGGGGGCTCCTACAATGAGCAGTTCTTC.

The chain couples TRBV6-5 to TRBJ1-2; D is uncertain. This CDR3 has 12 residues. V was cut by 6 bases and J by 8 bases, with 13 bases left in between. Germline values: CDR1 MNHEY, CDR2 SVGAGI. The chain's CDR3 is CASSRLPYGYTF. CDR3 in DNA: TGTGCCAGCAGCCGTCTACCTTACGGCTACACCTTC.

The CDR3 DNA reads as TGCGCCAGCAGCCAAAATCCCATAGCTGGCCCGAACACCGGGGAGCTGTTTTTT. It translates to CASSQNPIAGPNTGELFF. The J gene is TRBJ2-2, the V gene TRBV4-1; D is undetermined. V shed 2 bases and J shed 0 bases, with 16 bases lying between them. The CDR3 sequence is 18 residues long. From germline, CDR1 is MGHRA and CDR2 YSYEKL.

V is TRBV11-3 and J is TRBJ2-1; maybe TRBD2 (5 bases). From germline, CDR1 is SGHNT and CDR2 YENEEA. The CDR3 is 16 amino acids. The V end was cut by 0 bases, the J end by 5 bases, with 14 bases between. The chain's CDR3 is CASSLELGAGHNEQFF. The CDR3 DNA reads TGTGCCAGCAGCTTAGAATTGGGAGCCGGCCACAATGAGCAGTTCTTC.

J is TRBJ1-1 and V is TRBV30, with D tentatively TRBD1 (5 bases). The CDR3 loop spans 13 amino acids. V was cut by 2 bases and J by 5 bases, with 12 bases left in between. From germline, CDR1 is GTSNPN and CDR2 SVGIG (reference sequence). The CDR3 here is CAWSMGLGTEAFF. CDR3 in DNA: TGTGCCTGGAGTATGGGGCTAGGTACTGAAGCTTTCTTT.